These 21 T cell receptor beta chains originate from one sample sequenced in a study of cytomegalovirus exposure and HLA in healthy donors (TCRdb year 2017). Libraries were prepared through the immunoSEQ multiplex PCR assay. Not all clones reach the TCRdb copy of this immuneACCESS table, which keeps in-frame sequences only. Checked studies attribute under half of the gap to unresolved V genes and leave the rest unexplained. Across this sample there are 280,000 or so clones, with 88% seen only once. The ten largest clones take up over 0.7% of the sample. The sample was PBMCs. These receptors came from a woman aged 18-29 years in good health and CMV-seronegative.

V gene TRBV19 combines with J gene TRBJ2-2, with unresolved D. This CDR3 has 15 amino acids. CDR1 is LNHDA, CDR2 SQIVND, per germline (reference sequence). V lost 2 bases, J lost 6 bases, and 13 bases lay in between. In nucleotides, the CDR3 is TGTGCCAGTAGTATACGCGGCAGTACTCCCGGGGAGCTGTTTTTT. Protein product: CASSIRGSTPGELFF. Looking up the rest from reference TRBV19 and TRBJ2-2 gives the full variable domain: DGGITQSPKYLFRKEGQNVTLSCEQNLNHDAMYWYRQDPGQGLRLIYYSQIVNDFQKGDIAEGYSVSREKKESFPLTVTSAQKNPTAFYLCASSIRGSTPGELFFGEGSRLTVL.

The rearrangement joins TRBV28 to TRBJ1-2; 8 positions agree with TRBD1. Trimming took 8 bases from V and 1 from J; bases not matched to a gene: 6. The V gene's germline CDR1 is MDHEN and CDR2 SYDVKM. The length of the CDR3 is 14 residues. Here the CDR3 DNA reads TGTGCCAGCGAAACAGGGGGAATTAACTATGGCTACACCTTC. Protein product: CASETGGINYGYTF.

Regarding this clone: One end of the junction is discordant with germline, which a read error may explain. The CDR3 DNA reads as TGTGCCAGCAGTGAAGGCCCAACCCCTAGCACCGATACGCAGTATTTT. Protein product: CASSEGPTPSTDTQYF. The rearrangement links TRBV6-1 to TRBJ2-3, with a tentative D call TRBD2 (5 bases). From germline, CDR1 is MNHNS and CDR2 SASEGT. This CDR3 is built from 16 residues.

This chain links TRBV9 with TRBJ2-7; 8 bases map to TRBD2. Trimming at V came to 3 bases and at J to 4 bases, leaving 6 bases not matched to a gene. Germline V gives CDR1 SGDLS, CDR2 YYNGEE. The CDR3 has 14 amino acids. CDR3 bases: TGTGCCAGCAGCGAGTCGGGACTAGAGTACGAGCAGTACTTC. Its protein product is CASSESGLEYEQYF.

This rearrangement joins TRBV15 to TRBJ1-6, with D hard to call. The germline gives CDR1 LNHNV, CDR2 YYDKDF (reference sequence). The CDR3 extends over 14 amino acids. The V and J ends lost 8 bases and 7 bases respectively, with 15 bases between them. The CDR3 sequence: CATQGEGSNSPLHF. In DNA form, the CDR3 reads TGTGCCACCCAAGGAGAGGGATCAAATTCACCCCTCCACTTT.

This chain uses TRBV19 with TRBJ1-1, with D uncertain. CDR3 size: 13 residues. CDR1 and CDR2 (germline): LNHDA, SQIVND (reference sequence). Deletions cut 5 bases from V and 1 base from J, with 8 bases between. CDR3 DNA: TGTGCCAGTAGTGCAGGCAGGAACACTGAAGCTTTCTTT. Amino acids: CASSAGRNTEAFF.

This clone was picked up many times. The gene calls are TRBV4-2 and TRBJ1-2, with 10 nucleotides matching TRBD1. The CDR3 is 15 amino acids. V shed 5 bases and J 4 bases; nucleotides not matched to a gene: 7. Germline values: CDR1 LGHNA, CDR2 YNFKEQ. Here the CDR3 reads CASSTQTGGAYGYTF. The CDR3 region has the DNA TGTGCCAGCAGCACACAGACAGGGGGCGCCTATGGCTACACCTTC.

The chain joins TRBV18 to TRBJ2-7, with 15 positions matching TRBD2. J lost 7 bases, V lost 1 base, and 5 bases had no gene match. The CDR3 length is 16 residues. In germline, CDR1 is KGHSH, CDR2 LQKENI. The CDR3 protein is CASSPQVGLAGGEQYF. In nucleotides, the CDR3 is TGTGCCAGCTCACCACAAGTGGGACTAGCGGGAGGTGAGCAGTACTTC. The full variable domain, with the rest looked up from reference TRBV18 and TRBJ2-7, is NAGVMQNPRHLVRRRGQEARLRCSPMKGHSHVYWYRQLPEEGLKFMVYLQKENIIDESGMPKERFSAEFPKEGPSILRIQQVVRGDSAAYFCASSPQVGLAGGEQYFGPGTRLTVT.

The V call is TRBV27, the J call TRBJ2-2; TRBD1 might be the D (5 bases). Per the germline V gene, CDR1 is MNHEY and CDR2 is SMNVEV (reference sequence). This CDR3 has 15 residues. V gave up 5 bases and J gave up 6 bases, with 16 bases separating them. CDR3 residues: CASSGHIGAAGELFF. CDR3 coding DNA: TGTGCCAGCAGTGGACACATAGGGGCTGCCGGGGAGCTGTTTTTT.

This clone was observed a few times. V and J are TRBV15 and TRBJ1-2; D is unclear. V lost 0 bases, J lost 6 bases, and 11 bases lay in between. This CDR3 contains 14 residues. The germline CDR1 and CDR2 sequences are LNHNV and YYDKDF (reference sequence). DNA for the CDR3: TGTGCCACCAGCAGAGATTCGAGGGTCCATGGCTACACCTTC. This sequence encodes CATSRDSRVHGYTF.

This chain's CDR3 is CASSATSSGNTIYF. CDR3 bases: TGTGCCAGCAGTGCCACTTCTTCTGGAAACACCATATATTTT. The rearrangement links TRBV28 to TRBJ1-3; D gene unclear. The CDR3 consists of 14 residues. Germline loops: CDR1 MDHEN, CDR2 SYDVKM. V lost 5 bases and J lost 1, with 9 bases in between.

This clone came up a few times. The chain is built from TRBV7-6 and TRBJ2-6; unclear D gene. The CDR3 contains 19 residues. V was cut by 1 base and J by 0 bases, with 16 bases left in between. Germline loops: CDR1 SGHVS, CDR2 FNYEAQ. The CDR3 sequence is CASSLVRRPGASGANVLTF. In DNA, the CDR3 is TGTGCCAGCAGCTTAGTGCGGCGTCCGGGTGCCTCTGGGGCCAACGTCCTGACTTTC.

This clone has only a few counts. The chain joins TRBV5-4 to TRBJ2-7, with TRBD2 matching 9 bases. Germline assignment: CDR1 SGHNT and CDR2 YYREEE (reference sequence). Unmatched junction bases numbered 8, after V lost 4 bases and J lost 6 bases. The CDR3 is 14 amino acids. CDR3 sequence: CASSLGGLAGEQYF. CDR3 sequence (DNA): TGTGCCAGCAGCCTTGGGGGACTAGCTGGCGAGCAGTACTTC.

The chain carries TRBV11-2 and TRBJ2-1; 8 bases map to TRBD2. CDR1 and CDR2 from the germline V gene are SGHAT and FQNNGV. This CDR3 contains 14 residues. V was pared by 5 bases and J by 8 bases, with 8 bases of the junction left unmatched. Here the CDR3 DNA reads TGTGCCAGCAGCCCCCGGCTAGCGGGCGATGAGCAGTTCTTC. Translating gives CASSPRLAGDEQFF.

This chain joins TRBV28 and TRBJ2-7, with D maybe TRBD2 (5 bases). The CDR3 contains 16 residues. V was clipped by 1 base and J by 0 bases, with 13 bases between them. Per germline, CDR1 MDHEN and CDR2 SYDVKM. The CDR3 bases are TGTGCCAGCAGTTTATCCTGGCGGGCTAACTCCTACGAGCAGTACTTC. It codes for CASSLSWRANSYEQYF.

This chain connects TRBV27 to TRBJ2-7, with a tentative D call TRBD1 (5 bases). Trimming removed 5 bases from V and 0 bases from J, with 14 bases in between. Looked up from germline, CDR1 is MNHEY and CDR2 is SMNVEV (reference sequence). The CDR3 loop spans 15 amino acids. Written as DNA, the CDR3 is TGTGCCAGCAGTGCCTACGACAGCAGCTCCTACGAGCAGTACTTC. It specifies CASSAYDSSSYEQYF.

The chain joins TRBV4-1 to TRBJ2-7; D perhaps matches TRBD1 (6 bases). This CDR3 contains 14 residues. Germline loops: CDR1 MGHRA, CDR2 YSYEKL. V lost 0 bases to trimming and J lost 6 bases, with 12 bases between them. The CDR3 is CASSQDQGYGEQYF. CDR3 in DNA: TGCGCCAGCAGCCAAGATCAGGGGTATGGCGAGCAGTACTTC.

This clone was seen only a few times. The gene calls are TRBV11-3 and TRBJ2-7; a possible D gene is TRBD2 (5 bases). Trimming removed 5 bases at V and 6 bases at J, with 11 bases between. The CDR3 length is 12 residues. Germline CDR1 is SGHNT and CDR2 is YENEEA. The CDR3 spells CASSPAGGEQYF. The CDR3 bases are TGTGCCAGCAGCCCCGCTGGAGGCGAGCAGTACTTC.

V gene TRBV5-6 combines with J gene TRBJ2-2; possible D gene TRBD1, 5 bases. V was shortened by 0 bases and J by 4 bases, with 13 bases between the two germline ends. The CDR3 is 16 amino acids. Per the germline V gene, CDR1 is SGHDT and CDR2 is YYEEEE. The CDR3 coding sequence is TGTGCCAGCAGCTTGGCCCTGGGGCGGCTCACCGGGGAGCTGTTTTTT. Residues: CASSLALGRLTGELFF.

V usage is TRBV11-2 and J usage is TRBJ2-1, with TRBD2 matching over 9 bases. There are 16 residues in the CDR3. Trimming at V came to 5 bases and at J to 6 bases, leaving 11 bases not matched to a gene. The germline CDR1 and CDR2 sequences are SGHAT and FQNNGV. CDR3 nucleotides: TGTGCCAGCAGCCCTGGGTTGGGCGGGGGGGGCAATGAGCAGTTCTTC. This sequence encodes CASSPGLGGGGNEQFF.

In this sample, this clone turned up once. The chain uses TRBV5-1 and TRBJ1-1; D may be TRBD1 (6 bases). Per germline, CDR1 SGHRS and CDR2 YFSETQ. The CDR3 is made up of 15 amino acids. V lost 0 bases to trimming and J lost 5 bases, with 14 bases between them. CDR3 coding DNA: TGCGCCAGCAGCTTGGGGGCAGGGGAAGCTACTGAAGCTTTCTTT. This translates into CASSLGAGEATEAFF.